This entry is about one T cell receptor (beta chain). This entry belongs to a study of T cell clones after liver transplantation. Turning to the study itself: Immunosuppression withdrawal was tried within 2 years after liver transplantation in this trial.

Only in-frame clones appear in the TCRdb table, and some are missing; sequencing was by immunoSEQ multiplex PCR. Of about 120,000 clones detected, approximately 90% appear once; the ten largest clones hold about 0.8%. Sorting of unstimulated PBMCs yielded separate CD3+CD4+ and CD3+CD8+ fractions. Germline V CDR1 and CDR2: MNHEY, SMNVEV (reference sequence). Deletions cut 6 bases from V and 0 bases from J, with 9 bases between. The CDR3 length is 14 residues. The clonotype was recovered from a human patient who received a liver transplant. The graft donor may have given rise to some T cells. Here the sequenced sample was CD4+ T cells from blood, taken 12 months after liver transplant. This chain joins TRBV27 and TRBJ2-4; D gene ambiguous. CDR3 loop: CASRESLAKNIQYF. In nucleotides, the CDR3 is TGTGCCAGCAGGGAATCGCTAGCCAAAAACATTCAGTACTTC.